Below, 5 T cell receptor beta chains from the same sample are listed, as sequenced in a study of technical replicates of blood from a handful of donors. Profiling relied on immunoSEQ multiplex PCR, and the TCRdb table lists in-frame clones only, not all of them. The table shows 75,000 or so clones, with around 92% occurring only once. Sequenced: T cells isolated from PBMCs. These receptors were collected from a human donor in good health.

This chain connects TRBV5-1 to TRBJ1-1; D is possibly TRBD1 (6 bases). The germline V gene encodes CDR1 SGHRS and CDR2 YFSETQ. V was cut by 0 bases and J by 7 bases, with 13 bases left in between. The CDR3 is 14 amino acids. CDR3 in amino acids: CASSLDRALSEAFF. In DNA, the CDR3 is TGCGCCAGCAGCTTGGACAGGGCATTAAGTGAAGCTTTCTTT.

As concerns this clone: The sample has other DNA sequences that encode this CDR3 too. The V call is TRBV9, the J call TRBJ2-1; a weak D match, TRBD2 (5 bases). This CDR3 has 12 residues. Germline CDR1 is SGDLS and CDR2 is YYNGEE. Trimming took 0 bases from V and 8 from J, leaving 6 bases between them. DNA for the CDR3: TGTGCCAGCAGCGTAGGTAGCGATGAGCAGTTCTTC. Residues: CASSVGSDEQFF. The variable domain in full, with the rest retrieved from reference TRBV9 and TRBJ2-1, is DSGVTQTPKHLITATGQRVTLRCSPRSGDLSVYWYQQSLDQGLQFLIQYYNGEERAKGNILERFSAQQFPDLHSELNLSSLELGDSALYFCASSVGSDEQFFGPGTRLTVL.

The chain has TRBV7-2 and TRBJ2-7; 9 positions match TRBD1. The CDR3 has 13 amino acids. Germline CDR1 SGHTA, CDR2 FQGNSA. V gave up 1 base and J gave up 6 bases; unmatched junction bases: 1. The CDR3 is CASSLGTGAEQYF. CDR3 DNA: TGTGCCAGCAGCTTAGGGACAGGGGCCGAGCAGTACTTC.

The chain combines TRBV19 with TRBJ1-5, with D maybe TRBD1 (5 bases). This CDR3 region has 12 residues. Germline CDR1 LNHDA, CDR2 SQIVND (reference sequence). The V and J ends lost 5 bases and 9 bases respectively, with 11 bases between them. For the CDR3, the DNA is TGTGCCAGTAGTCTCAGGGATTTGCCCCAGCATTTT. Its translation is CASSLRDLPQHF.

The J gene is TRBJ1-1, the V gene TRBV10-1; unclear D gene. This CDR3 is built from 10 residues. Trimming pared 8 bases from V and 4 bases from J, leaving 5 bases between. The V gene's germline CDR1 is WNHNN and CDR2 SYGVQD (reference sequence). The CDR3 DNA sequence: TGCGCCAGCGGGCCCACTGAAGCTTTCTTT. It yields the protein CASGPTEAFF.